These 10 T cell receptor beta chains share one sample of origin, sequenced in a study of pediatric ulcerative colitis. The rectum was sampled with one to two pinch biopsies at colonoscopy. Clones were sequenced by immunoSEQ multiplex PCR, and TCRdb holds only the in-frame ones, with some missing. Among approximately 38,000 clones listed, over 70% were seen once. The sample consisted of gut tissue. The source is a boy between 10 and 17 years old with severe ulcerative colitis.

As to this clone: The conserved closing phenylalanine or tryptophan is absent in this CDR3, likely reflecting a read error. V usage is TRBV13 and J usage is TRBJ1-6; TRBD1 matches 8 bases. The J segment lost 3 bases and the V segment lost 2 bases, leaving 3 bases of the junction unmatched. The length of the CDR3 is 16 residues. In germline, CDR1 is PRHDT, CDR2 FYEKMQ (reference sequence). CDR3 residues: CASSLQGAGYNSPLHL. The CDR3, as DNA: TGTGCCAGCAGCTTACAGGGGGCTGGCTATAATTCACCCCTCCACCTT.

V is TRBV6-5 and J is TRBJ1-4; possibly TRBD1 for D (6 bases). CDR1 is MNHEY and CDR2 is SVGAGI in the germline V gene. The CDR3 spans 13 residues. Trimming removed 8 bases from V and 4 bases from J, with 11 bases in between. The CDR3 loop reads CASQDRLNEKLFF. CDR3 nucleotide sequence: TGTGCCAGCCAGGACAGACTTAATGAAAAACTGTTTTTT.

V and J are TRBV28 and TRBJ1-1; 8 nucleotides align to TRBD1. With 7 bases clipped from V and 10 bases from J, the junction kept 11 bases outside the gene matches. Germline CDR1 MDHEN, CDR2 SYDVKM. This CDR3 has 13 residues. CDR3 sequence: CASTNMARGRAFF. CDR3 DNA: TGTGCCAGCACCAATATGGCCAGGGGGCGAGCTTTCTTT.

This sequence joins TRBV6-6 and TRBJ2-3; D perhaps matches TRBD2 (7 bases). CDR3 size: 16 residues. Trimming shortened V by 0 bases and J by 5 bases, and 15 bases separated the two germline ends. CDR1 MNHNY and CDR2 SVGAGI come from the germline V gene (reference sequence). CDR3 region: CASSYSVGGPLDTQYF. CDR3 DNA: TGTGCCAGCAGTTACTCGGTGGGGGGGCCGTTAGATACGCAGTATTTT.

This clone was observed once. The chain combines TRBV6-1 with TRBJ1-1; 7 bases map to TRBD1. There are 13 residues in the CDR3. J gave up 4 bases and V 6 bases, and 5 bases lay outside the gene matches. Germline lookup yields CDR1 MNHNS and CDR2 SASEGT. The CDR3 DNA reads TGTGCCAGCAGGGAACCAGGGGGCACTGAAGCTTTCTTT. Residues: CASREPGGTEAFF.

This clone has a handful of counts. Within the sample, other DNA sequences also encode this same CDR3. This sequence joins TRBV5-1 and TRBJ1-3, with no clear D. V was trimmed by 0 bases and J by 0 bases, leaving 7 bases between them. Per the germline V gene, CDR1 is SGHRS and CDR2 is YFSETQ. The CDR3 consists of 15 residues. CDR3 region: CASSLDGSSGNTIYF. CDR3 in DNA: TGCGCCAGCAGCTTGGACGGTAGCTCTGGAAACACCATATATTTT.

The chain recombines TRBV7-3 with TRBJ2-1, with D maybe TRBD1 (6 bases). The germline CDR1 and CDR2 sequences are SGHTA and FQGTGA. The CDR3 runs 17 residues. The V end was cut by 2 bases, the J end by 3 bases, with 17 bases between. The DNA for the CDR3 is TGTGCCAGCAGCTTAGGTCTGGGGGCTAGAGACTACAATGAGCAGTTCTTC. Residues: CASSLGLGARDYNEQFF.

This CDR3 is CASSLASSSYNEQFF. The CDR3 nucleotides read TGTGCCAGCAGCTTAGCTTCGAGCTCCTACAATGAGCAGTTCTTC. The V call is TRBV7-9, the J call TRBJ2-1; D unclear. This CDR3 is 15 amino acids long. Trimming shortened V by 0 bases and J by 0 bases, and 6 bases separated the two germline ends. Looked up from germline, CDR1 is SEHNR and CDR2 is FQNEAQ (reference sequence).

V and J are TRBV5-4 and TRBJ1-1; D is unclear. This CDR3 is built from 14 residues. Trimming pared 0 bases from V and 2 bases from J, leaving 8 bases between. In germline, CDR1 is SGHNT, CDR2 YYREEE (reference sequence). The DNA of the CDR3 is TGTGCCAGCAGCTTGGACCAGCTTAACACTGAAGCTTTCTTT. The encoded protein is CASSLDQLNTEAFF. The full variable domain, in which reference TRBV5-4 and TRBJ1-1 provide the parts outside the CDR3, is ETGVTQSPTHLIKTRGQQVTLRCSSQSGHNTVSWYQQALGQGPQFIFQYYREEENGRGNFPPRFSGLQFPNYSSELNVNALELDDSALYLCASSLDQLNTEAFFGQGTRLTVV.

The V and J genes are TRBV2 and TRBJ2-7, with 11 positions matching TRBD1. The germline V gene encodes CDR1 SNHLY and CDR2 FYNNEI. V dropped 6 bases and J dropped 6; count of bases not matched to a gene: 7. The CDR3 totals 14 residues. CDR3 region: CASRMGQGDPEQYF. The CDR3 DNA is TGTGCCAGCAGGATGGGACAGGGGGACCCCGAGCAGTACTTC.